This TCR beta chain was identified in a study of blood T cell repertoires in COVID-19. Overall study: The United States, Italy and Spain were the sources of the acute and convalescent COVID-19 samples.

Per the study methods: Amplifying reference gene primers gave estimates of nucleated cell counts. Libraries were prepared by immunoSEQ multiplex PCR; TCRdb keeps only in-frame clonotypes and omits some of them. The DNA was the basis for D and trimming; V, J and clone size are from that table. The profile shows about 150,000 clones, 80% to 90% of them singletons. The CDR3 sequence is 11 residues long. Trimming took off 3 bases at V and 6 bases at J, with 8 bases between the two ends. The V gene's germline CDR1 is DFQATT and CDR2 SNEGSKA (reference sequence). In terms of age and location, participants ranged from about 18 to 90 years and lived in about two dozen US areas. Which cohort a participant joined came from the clinical history participants gave.

This TCR was sampled from a woman between 50 and 59 years old with acute COVID-19. V is TRBV20-1 and J is TRBJ1-2; D gene ambiguous. The source material was PBMCs or T cells enriched from blood (not recorded which). The CDR3 coding sequence is TGCAGTGCTAGCTATCAGGATGGCTACACCTTC. It is translated as CSASYQDGYTF.